Presented here are 24 T cell receptor beta chains from one specimen sequenced in a study of OX40 agonist ivuxolimab in advanced cancers. TCRdb keeps only in-frame clones here, not all; method: immunoSEQ multiplex PCR. The data contain about 32,000 clones, around nine tenths of them seen just once; the ten biggest clones take up roughly 30%. Sequenced material: CD4+ or CD8+ T cells sorted from blood, taken in a trial of the OX40 agonist ivuxolimab. The receptors come from an adult with an advanced solid tumor such as melanoma, head and neck, liver or kidney cancer.

The chain couples TRBV13 to TRBJ2-7, with a possible D match to TRBD2 (6 bases). Germline V gives CDR1 PRHDT, CDR2 FYEKMQ (reference sequence). V was clipped by 3 bases and J by 7 bases, with 19 bases between them. The CDR3 extends over 15 amino acids. The CDR3 sequence is CASSFSSGRFGEQYF. Here the CDR3 DNA reads TGTGCCAGCAGCTTCAGTAGCGGTCGCTTCGGTGAGCAGTACTTC.

The V and J genes are TRBV30 and TRBJ1-1; no definite D call. The CDR3 sequence is 10 residues long. V was pared by 7 bases and J by 3 bases, with 6 bases between. Germline V CDR1 and CDR2: GTSNPN, SVGIG (reference sequence). The CDR3 reads CASQDTEAFF. DNA for the CDR3: TGTGCCTCCCAGGACACTGAAGCTTTCTTT.

The chain combines TRBV28 with TRBJ2-5; possibly TRBD1 for D (5 bases). With 6 bases removed from V and 5 bases from J, the gap between germline ends came to 10 bases. Looked up from germline, CDR1 is MDHEN and CDR2 is SYDVKM. This CDR3 spans 12 amino acids. For the CDR3, the DNA is TGTGCCAGCAGGTTAGGGGATGAGACCCAGTACTTC. It translates to CASRLGDETQYF. Supplemented by reference TRBV28 and TRBJ2-5, the full variable domain reads DVKVTQSSRYLVKRTGEKVFLECVQDMDHENMFWYRQDPGLGLRLIYFSYDVKMKEKGDIPEGYSVSREKKERFSLILESASTNQTSMYLCASRLGDETQYFGPGTRLLVL.

The J gene is TRBJ1-1, the V gene TRBV30, with unresolved D. V was cut by 4 bases and J by 2 bases, with 11 bases left in between. Per the germline V gene, CDR1 is GTSNPN and CDR2 is SVGIG (reference sequence). The CDR3 runs to 13 residues. DNA for the CDR3: TGTGCCTGGACCCGCCTCTTCAACACTGAAGCTTTCTTT. Translating it yields CAWTRLFNTEAFF.

This rearrangement joins TRBV6-6 to TRBJ2-1; 8 bases align to TRBD1. Germline V CDR1 and CDR2: MNHNY, SVGAGI (reference sequence). This CDR3 has 15 residues. V lost 7 bases and J lost 3; bases outside the gene matches: 8. CDR3 in amino acids: CASTMLQGGYNEQFF. CDR3 sequence (DNA): TGTGCCAGCACCATGTTACAGGGGGGCTACAATGAGCAGTTCTTC.

This clone was seen a handful of times. The gene calls are TRBV27 and TRBJ2-2, with 9 nucleotides matching TRBD1. The germline CDR1 and CDR2 sequences are MNHEY and SMNVEV (reference sequence). With 5 bases clipped from V and 3 bases from J, the junction kept 4 bases outside the gene matches. This CDR3 is built from 15 residues. The CDR3 region is CASSPTGGDTGELFF. For the CDR3, the DNA is TGTGCCAGCAGTCCGACAGGGGGAGACACCGGGGAGCTGTTTTTT.

This clone was seen once. The rearrangement uses TRBV2 and TRBJ2-7; weak D call: TRBD2 (5 bases). CDR1 SNHLY and CDR2 FYNNEI come from the germline V gene. The CDR3 extends over 14 amino acids. The V and J ends lost 10 bases and 2 bases respectively, with 18 bases between them. The CDR3, as DNA: TGTGCCAACACGGACGGGAAGACAACCTACGAGCAGTACTTC. Translation: CANTDGKTTYEQYF. The full variable domain, with the rest looked up from reference TRBV2 and TRBJ2-7, is EPEVTQTPSHQVTQMGQEVILRCVPISNHLYFYWYRQILGQKVEFLVSFYNNEISEKSEIFDDQFSVERPDGSNFTLKIRSTKLEDSAMYFCANTDGKTTYEQYFGPGTRLTVT.

The chain combines TRBV6-5 with TRBJ2-5; D not certain. V lost 0 bases, J lost 5 bases, and 13 bases lay in between. Germline-derived CDR1 and CDR2 are MNHEY and SVGAGI. CDR3 length equals 15 residues. Here the CDR3 reads CASSYSGYSVETQYF. The CDR3 DNA sequence: TGTGCCAGCAGTTACTCGGGCTATTCCGTTGAGACCCAGTACTTC.

This chain uses TRBV28 with TRBJ1-2; 9 bases are a match to TRBD1. The ends lost 6 bases at V and 4 bases at J; junction bases unmatched: 24. The CDR3 spans 20 residues. Germline V CDR1 and CDR2: MDHEN, SYDVKM. The chain's CDR3 is CASSSVPDGTGLDVGYGYTF. The CDR3 bases are TGTGCCAGCAGCTCGGTCCCCGACGGGACAGGGTTGGATGTTGGCTATGGCTACACCTTC.

The CDR3 bases are TGTGCCAGCAGTGAAGCGTTCGGGGGCAGAGGGCAAGAGACCCAGTACTTC. Amino acids: CASSEAFGGRGQETQYF. The chain recombines TRBV6-1 with TRBJ2-5; the D call may be TRBD1 or TRBD2 (6 bases each). The germline V and J ends were trimmed by 0 bases and 2 bases, with 16 bases remaining between them. The CDR3 totals 17 residues. Germline CDR1 is MNHNS and CDR2 is SASEGT.

The chain is built from TRBV18 and TRBJ2-1, with TRBD2 identical over 10 bases. The germline gives CDR1 KGHSH, CDR2 LQKENI. The CDR3 has 19 residues. With V trimmed by 2 bases and J by 0 bases, 10 bases remained unmatched. CDR3: CASSPKGLAVDSSYNEQFF. CDR3 in DNA: TGTGCCAGCTCACCAAAAGGACTAGCGGTCGACAGCTCCTACAATGAGCAGTTCTTC. Variable domain in full (rest from reference TRBV18 and TRBJ2-1): NAGVMQNPRHLVRRRGQEARLRCSPMKGHSHVYWYRQLPEEGLKFMVYLQKENIIDESGMPKERFSAEFPKEGPSILRIQQVVRGDSAAYFCASSPKGLAVDSSYNEQFFGPGTRLTVL.

The chain uses TRBV6-5 and TRBJ1-2, with 7 bases aligning to TRBD1. Unmatched junction bases numbered 7, after V lost 2 bases and J lost 4 bases. Germline CDR1 reads MNHEY; CDR2 reads SVGAGI. This CDR3 region has 15 residues. This chain's CDR3 is CASSYGTEVFYGYTF. CDR3 DNA: TGTGCCAGCAGTTACGGGACAGAGGTGTTCTATGGCTACACCTTC.

The gene calls are TRBV4-2 and TRBJ2-1; perhaps TRBD2 as D (5 bases). Trimming took 1 base from V and 0 from J, leaving 7 bases between them. CDR3 size: 15 residues. Per germline, CDR1 LGHNA and CDR2 YNFKEQ. As DNA, the CDR3 is TGTGCCAGCAGCCAAGGGAGGAACTCCTACAATGAGCAGTTCTTC. Protein: CASSQGRNSYNEQFF.

The chain is built from TRBV19 and TRBJ2-1, with TRBD2 identical over 7 bases. Trimming removed 8 bases from V and 3 bases from J; junction bases left unmatched: 10. The CDR3 totals 15 residues. CDR1 and CDR2 from the germline V gene are LNHDA and SQIVND (reference sequence). The CDR3 is CASEGGAGDYNEQFF. In DNA form, the CDR3 reads TGTGCCAGTGAGGGTGGGGCGGGGGACTACAATGAGCAGTTCTTC.

This chain joins TRBV11-2 and TRBJ2-1, with D perhaps being TRBD1 or TRBD2 (6 bases each). V shed 1 base and J shed 0 bases, with 16 bases lying between them. The CDR3 consists of 18 residues. Germline-derived CDR1 and CDR2 are SGHAT and FQNNGV. CDR3 DNA sequence: TGTGCCAGCAGCTTAGGAGTACGGGGGCCAAGCTCCTACAATGAGCAGTTCTTC. It codes for CASSLGVRGPSSYNEQFF.

This clone was recorded a few times. This chain uses TRBV4-1 with TRBJ1-4; D remains unclear. Germline CDR1 reads MGHRA; CDR2 reads YSYEKL. This CDR3 is 20 amino acids long. V dropped 0 bases and J dropped 5 bases, with 25 bases sitting between them. The CDR3 sequence: CASSQEAPGAKARINEKLFF. In nucleotides, the CDR3 is TGCGCCAGCAGCCAAGAGGCGCCGGGCGCCAAAGCGAGAATCAATGAAAAACTGTTTTTT.

This chain links TRBV13 with TRBJ2-7; 7 positions match TRBD1. Trimming at V came to 3 bases and at J to 6 bases, leaving 8 bases not matched to a gene. Germline V gene lookup returns CDR1 PRHDT and CDR2 FYEKMQ (reference sequence). The length of the CDR3 is 14 residues. The CDR3 region has the DNA TGTGCCAGCAGCTTCCGGGACAGTAACCGCGAGCAGTACTTC. Translating it yields CASSFRDSNREQYF. The variable domain in full, completed from reference TRBV13 and TRBJ2-7, reads AAGVIQSPRHLIKEKRETATLKCYPIPRHDTVYWYQQGPGQDPQFLISFYEKMQSDKGSIPDRFSAQQFSDYHSELNMSSLELGDSALYFCASSFRDSNREQYFGPGTRLTVT.

This clone showed up many times. The V call is TRBV10-3, the J call TRBJ2-2; 7 nucleotides match TRBD1. CDR1 and CDR2 (germline): ENHRY, SYGVKD. The CDR3 sequence is 14 residues long. The J segment lost 6 bases and the V segment lost 5 bases, leaving 6 bases of the junction unmatched. CDR3 sequence (DNA): TGTGCCATCAGTTCGGGACAGAGCGCCGGGGAGCTGTTTTTT. It codes for CAISSGQSAGELFF.

The V call is TRBV19, the J call TRBJ1-5, with D unresolved. CDR1 LNHDA and CDR2 SQIVND come from the germline V gene (reference sequence). The CDR3 extends over 16 amino acids. V lost 3 bases, J lost 0 bases, and 12 bases lay in between. The CDR3 region has the DNA TGTGCCAGTAGTATGGGTGGGCTGTATAGCAATCAGCCCCAGCATTTT. It translates to CASSMGGLYSNQPQHF.

The V call is TRBV6-1, the J call TRBJ1-3, with D uncertain. Germline V CDR1 and CDR2: MNHNS, SASEGT. Trimming removed 2 bases at V and 7 bases at J, with 12 bases between. This CDR3 contains 14 residues. The CDR3 coding sequence is TGTGCCAGCAGTGAATGGGGTCATTTGAACACCATATATTTT. Translated, it gives CASSEWGHLNTIYF.

The J gene is TRBJ2-3, the V gene TRBV9; 8 bases are a match to TRBD2. This CDR3 has 14 residues. Germline CDR1 and CDR2: SGDLS and YYNGEE. Unmatched junction bases numbered 3, after V lost 4 bases and J lost 2 bases. DNA of the CDR3: TGTGCCAGCAGCTCAGGACTAGCCACAGATACGCAGTATTTT. Protein: CASSSGLATDTQYF.

The rearrangement uses TRBV13 and TRBJ2-1; D not resolved. V lost 0 bases, J lost 4 bases, and 7 bases lay in between. There are 14 residues in the CDR3. Per germline, CDR1 PRHDT and CDR2 FYEKMQ (reference sequence). CDR3 nucleotides: TGTGCCAGCAGCTTAGGACTTGCATACAATGAGCAGTTCTTC. Protein: CASSLGLAYNEQFF.

V gene TRBV6-1 combines with J gene TRBJ2-7; 9 nucleotides agree with TRBD1. Per germline, CDR1 MNHNS and CDR2 SASEGT. After removal of 2 bases from V and 5 bases from J, the junction contained 7 bases not matched to a gene. The CDR3 sequence is 15 residues long. CDR3 region: CASSEMGQGFHEQYF. The CDR3 region has the DNA TGTGCCAGCAGTGAAATGGGACAGGGATTCCACGAGCAGTACTTC.

This clone was counted only a few times. The genes are TRBV2 and TRBJ2-7; D call uncertain. Germline CDR1 SNHLY, CDR2 FYNNEI. There are 10 residues in the CDR3. V lost 4 bases to trimming and J lost 7 bases, with 5 bases between them. The CDR3, as DNA: TGTGCCAGCAGTGGCAAGGAGCAGTACTTC. This gives the protein CASSGKEQYF.